Listed below are T cell receptor beta chains from one sample, sequenced in a study of blood T cell repertoires in COVID-19. Assay: immunoSEQ multiplex PCR; the TCRdb copy retains only in-frame clones and omits some. The sample includes roughly 250,000 clones, around 85% of them seen just once. Sequencing used peripheral blood. Receptors were obtained from a woman aged 80 or over with acute or convalescent COVID-19. The CDR3 runs from the conserved cysteine through the conserved F or W. The order of the fields is D gene, J gene, V gene, clone size, CDR3 protein, CDR3 DNA. D genes are given only for firm matches. Only part of the rows carry a size: once, few, many, or a class if the clone is expanded.

- TRBJ2-7 TRBV2 - CASSPPRQGREQYF TGTGCCAGCAGCCCACCCCGGCAGGGTAGGGAGCAGTACTTC
TRBD2 TRBJ2-7 TRBV9 - CASSVDSGGYYEQYF TGTGCCAGCAGCGTAGACAGCGGGGGGTACTACGAGCAGTACTTC
TRBD1 TRBJ1-4 TRBV5-1 - CASSLQGATEKLFF TGCGCCAGCAGCTTACAGGGGGCGACGGAAAAACTGTTTTTT
- TRBJ1-5 TRBV10-2 once CASSESGRGNRYNQPQHF TGCGCCAGCAGTGAGTCAGGCAGGGGAAACCGATACAATCAGCCCCAGCATTTT
- TRBJ1-4 TRBV5-1 - CASSLMGQTNEKLFF TGCGCCAGCAGCTTGATGGGACAAACTAATGAAAAACTGTTTTTT
- TRBJ1-1 TRBV19 - CASRPKGFTEAFF TGTGCCAGTAGGCCTAAGGGGTTCACTGAAGCTTTCTTT
- TRBJ1-4 TRBV4-1 - CASSQDTGSNEKLFF TGCGCCAGCAGCCAAGATACCGGTTCTAATGAAAAACTGTTTTTT
- TRBJ2-3 TRBV3-1/TRBV3-2 - CASSQGVRAQYTDTQYF TGTGCCAGCAGCCAAGGGGTCCGTGCACAGTACACAGATACGCAGTATTTT
- TRBJ1-6 TRBV12-3/TRBV12-4 few CASSSRDSPLHF TGTGCCAGCAGTTCACGGGATTCACCCCTCCACTTT
- TRBJ1-4 TRBV5-4 - CASSPATNEKLFF TGTGCCAGCAGCCCCGCAACTAATGAAAAACTGTTTTTT
TRBD1 TRBJ1-3 TRBV6-5 - CASSPYRGLGNTIYF TGTGCCAGCAGCCCCTACAGGGGGCTTGGAAACACCATATATTTT
TRBD1 TRBJ2-6 TRBV19 - CASSIERTGRSHTLGLWANVLTF TGTGCCAGTAGTATAGAGAGGACAGGGCGCTCCCACACTCTGGGGCTATGGGCCAACGTCCTGACTTTC
- TRBJ2-3 TRBV2 - CASSERYGGTDTQYF TGTGCCAGCAGTGAGAGGTACGGGGGCACAGATACGCAGTATTTT
TRBD1 TRBJ1-2 TRBV6-1 - CASSDRDRNNYGYTF TGTGCCAGCAGTGACCGGGACAGGAATAACTATGGCTACACCTTC
TRBD2 TRBJ2-2 TRBV6-2/TRBV6-3 - CASSSGLAGFGELFF TGTGCCAGCAGTAGCGGACTAGCGGGGTTTGGGGAGCTGTTTTTT
- TRBJ2-3 TRBV7-3 - CASSLYSGADTQYF TGTGCCAGCAGCTTATATTCCGGGGCAGATACGCAGTATTTT
- TRBJ1-1 TRBV19 - CASSIGSGGTEAFF TGTGCCAGTAGTATAGGGTCCGGGGGCACTGAAGCTTTCTTT
- TRBJ2-3 TRBV10-3 once CATTGDSSGDTQYF TGTGCCACCACGGGGGACAGTTCGGGAGATACGCAGTATTTT
- TRBJ1-4 TRBV9 once CASSQQPFPEKLFF TGTGCCAGCAGCCAACAGCCTTTCCCTGAAAAACTGTTTTTT
TRBD1 TRBJ2-3 TRBV7-2 - CASSADRGRDTQYF TGTGCCAGCAGCGCGGACAGGGGGCGTGATACGCAGTATTTT
TRBD1 TRBJ2-3 TRBV3-1/TRBV3-2 - CASSQNRGTDTQYF TGTGCCAGCAGCCAAAACAGGGGGACAGATACGCAGTATTTT
- TRBJ1-6 TRBV28 - CASSSLISPLHF TGTGCCAGCAGTTCCCTAATTTCACCCCTCCACTTT
TRBD1 TRBJ1-4 TRBV25-1 - CASSRHRGQDEKLFF TGTGCCAGCAGTCGGCACAGGGGGCAGGATGAAAAACTGTTTTTT
- TRBJ1-2 TRBV5-1 - CASSFATGRANYGYTF TGCGCCAGCAGCTTCGCCACAGGGCGGGCTAACTATGGCTACACCTTC
- TRBJ1-2 TRBV19 - CASSSRQKTYGYTF TGTGCCAGTAGTAGCCGACAGAAGACCTATGGCTACACCTTC
TRBD2 TRBJ2-7 TRBV7-2 - CASSLEMGGITGEQYF TGTGCCAGCAGCTTAGAGATGGGAGGGATTACCGGCGAGCAGTACTTC
- TRBJ2-1 TRBV3-1/TRBV3-2 - CASSRDQDSLYNEQFF TGTGCCAGCAGCCGCGATCAGGACTCCCTCTACAATGAGCAGTTCTTC
- TRBJ1-1 TRBV18 - CASSPQGMNTEAFF TGTGCCAGCTCACCACAGGGGATGAACACTGAAGCTTTCTTT
TRBD2 TRBJ2-3 TRBV5-1 - CASSPAPLAGTRTDTQYF TGCGCCAGCAGCCCTGCCCCACTAGCGGGGACCCGCACAGATACGCAGTATTTT
- TRBJ1-5 TRBV5-6 - CASSPSGVQPQHF TGTGCCAGCAGCCCCTCGGGGGTTCAGCCCCAGCATTTT
TRBD1 TRBJ1-2 TRBV2 - CAGHRGPDGYTF TGTGCCGGACACAGGGGCCCGGATGGCTACACCTTC
- TRBJ2-1 TRBV18 - CASSPSGQAGNEQFF TGTGCCAGCTCCCCCTCGGGGCAGGCGGGGAATGAGCAGTTCTTC
- TRBJ2-1 TRBV29-1 - CSVEDSGIIGVDEQFF TGCAGCGTTGAAGATTCCGGGATTATCGGGGTGGATGAGCAGTTCTTC
- TRBJ1-5 TRBV27 - CASSPDSTYYSNQPQHF TGTGCCAGCAGTCCTGACAGTACCTACTATAGCAATCAGCCCCAGCATTTT
TRBD1 TRBJ1-6 TRBV5-8 - CASSSGTGLAYNSPLHF TGTGCCAGCAGTTCCGGGACAGGGCTAGCCTATAATTCACCCCTCCACTTT
TRBD2 TRBJ2-7 TRBV28 once CASSTSGGPLSYEQYF TGTGCCAGCAGCACTAGCGGGGGCCCCCTCTCCTACGAGCAGTACTTC
- TRBJ2-2 TRBV2 once CASSELRASAGELFF TGTGCCAGCAGTGAATTAAGGGCTAGCGCCGGGGAGCTGTTTTTT
- TRBJ1-1 TRBV6-5 - CASQVGGPTEAFF TGTGCCAGCCAGGTCGGGGGGCCCACTGAAGCTTTCTTT
- TRBJ1-3 TRBV19 - CASSTPGTPSGNTIYF TGTGCCAGTAGTACTCCCGGGACACCTTCTGGAAACACCATATATTTT
TRBD1 TRBJ1-1 TRBV2 - CASSSDRVNTEAFF TGTGCCAGCAGTTCTGACAGGGTGAACACTGAAGCTTTCTTT